The text below deals with one TCR beta chain. Random hexamers served to reverse transcribe roughly 0.45 to 1 ug RNA. From the immunoSEQ multiplex PCR reads, TCRdb called clonotypes with MiXCR, one entry per CDR3 protein. Here the sample spans some 240,000 distinct CDR3 sequences, 95% to 97% being singletons. Germline CDR1 reads DFQATT; CDR2 reads SNEGSKA (reference sequence). The V gene lost 0 bases and the J gene lost 3 bases, with 13 bases spanning the gap. The CDR3 runs to 15 residues. Negative isolation was used for CD8+ and CD4+ T cells and FACS enrichment for TEMRA cells. This sample is drawn from a study of CD8 T cells in Susac syndrome. Study context: Blood was drawn from Susac syndrome patients while they were therapy-naive, on corticosteroids, or on intravenous immunoglobulin alone.

The source of this sequence is a human donor with Susac syndrome. The gene calls are TRBV20-1 and TRBJ2-3; possibly TRBD2 for D (7 bases). Sequencing was carried out using CD4+ T cells from PBMCs. The CDR3 loop is CSARDGGGRTDTQYF. The DNA for the CDR3 is TGCAGTGCTAGAGATGGGGGCGGGAGAACAGATACGCAGTATTTT.